Presented here are 25 T cell receptor beta chains from one specimen sequenced in a study of Ad26.COV2.S vaccination and SARS-CoV-2 variants. Indicated treatment: some 19 received Ad26.COV2.S at low or high dose, single or two shots; several received placebo; per-sample allocation not given. Sampling occurred on day 63 after the first vaccine or placebo injection. The assay was immunoSEQ multiplex PCR, and TCRdb's table has in-frame clones only and misses some. The table has around 500,000 clones, nearly 90% seen once. The sample in question was peripheral blood, obtained in a trial of Ad26.COV2.S vaccine versus placebo. Every receptor here comes from a person between 18 and 59 years old who received the Ad26.COV2.S COVID-19 vaccine or a placebo.

This chain links TRBV5-1 with TRBJ2-5, with D unclear. CDR1 and CDR2 (germline): SGHRS, YFSETQ. With 0 bases removed from V and 1 base from J, the gap between germline ends came to 10 bases. The CDR3 consists of 15 residues. The CDR3: CASSLASYSQETQYF. DNA for the CDR3: TGCGCCAGCAGCTTGGCATCGTACAGCCAAGAGACCCAGTACTTC.

The chain uses TRBV18 and TRBJ2-1; TRBD2 aligns across 15 bases. The CDR3 totals 15 residues. Per the germline V gene, CDR1 is KGHSH and CDR2 is LQKENI. V lost 2 bases to trimming and J lost 9 bases; unmatched junction nucleotides: 2. The CDR3 DNA sequence: TGTGCCAGCTCACCATGGACTAGCGGGAGGGTTGAGCAGTTCTTC. This codes for CASSPWTSGRVEQFF.

This clone appeared a single time. For the CDR3, the DNA is TGTGCCAGTAGTATGAAGGCAGCAGATACGCAGTATTTT. Its translation: CASSMKAADTQYF. The V gene is TRBV19, the J gene TRBJ2-3, with no clear D. Germline V gene lookup returns CDR1 LNHDA and CDR2 SQIVND (reference sequence). Trimming took 3 bases from V and 4 from J, leaving 8 bases between them. The CDR3 loop spans 13 amino acids.

The V call is TRBV30, the J call TRBJ1-2; D is undetermined. The ends were cut back, 4 bases at V and 0 bases at J, with 3 bases in the middle. The CDR3 consists of 11 residues. Germline V gene data show CDR1 as GTSNPN and CDR2 as SVGIG (reference sequence). The DNA for the CDR3 is TGTGCCTGGACAGCTAACTATGGCTACACCTTC. As protein: CAWTANYGYTF. The full variable domain, completed using reference TRBV30 and TRBJ1-2, is SQTIHQWPATLVQPVGSPLSLECTVEGTSNPNLYWYRQAAGRGLQLLFYSVGIGQISSEVPQNLSASRPQDRQFILSSKKLLLSDSGFYLCAWTANYGYTFGSGTRLTVV.

J is TRBJ2-7 and V is TRBV25-1, with D unresolved. The germline gives CDR1 MGHDK, CDR2 SYGVNS. The CDR3 spans 13 residues. Between the trimmed V and J ends, which lost 4 bases and 3 bases, there was a span of 10 bases. CDR3 nucleotides: TGTGCCAGCAGTGCCGGGCAGAACTACGAGCAGTACTTC. Encoded protein: CASSAGQNYEQYF.

This clone was picked up one time. The V gene is TRBV30, the J gene TRBJ1-5; D is unclear. The CDR3 is 14 residues long. Deletions cut 2 bases from V and 0 bases from J, with 8 bases between. CDR1 and CDR2 (germline): GTSNPN, SVGIG (reference sequence). As DNA, the CDR3 is TGTGCCTGGAGTCCCCAGGTTAGCAATCAGCCCCAGCATTTT. It codes for CAWSPQVSNQPQHF.

The chain combines TRBV18 with TRBJ2-5; D uncertain. From germline, CDR1 is KGHSH and CDR2 LQKENI. V was cut by 0 bases and J by 5 bases, with 10 bases left in between. The CDR3 covers 14 residues. This chain's CDR3 is CASSPPSQRETQYF. CDR3 DNA sequence: TGTGCCAGCTCACCACCGTCCCAGCGCGAGACCCAGTACTTC.

This chain uses TRBV18 with TRBJ2-3; TRBD1 is a possible D gene (6 bases). This CDR3 has 17 amino acids. Trimming removed 3 bases from V and 0 bases from J, with 16 bases in between. The germline CDR1 and CDR2 sequences are KGHSH and LQKENI. DNA for the CDR3: TGTGCCAGCTCACCCATAGGACAGTTATCTAGCACAGATACGCAGTATTTT. This codes for CASSPIGQLSSTDTQYF.

V is TRBV5-6 and J is TRBJ1-6; 7 positions match TRBD1. The CDR3 totals 18 residues. V lost 0 bases to trimming and J lost 0 bases; unmatched junction nucleotides: 6. Germline CDR1 SGHDT, CDR2 YYEEEE. The CDR3 here is CASSLVVAGGSYNSPLHF. Here the CDR3 DNA reads TGTGCCAGCAGCTTGGTCGTGGCAGGGGGCTCCTATAATTCACCCCTCCACTTT.

The chain combines TRBV27 with TRBJ2-2; D is possibly TRBD2 (5 bases). The CDR3 sequence is 14 residues long. The V and J ends lost 6 bases and 7 bases respectively, with 15 bases between them. Germline V gene lookup returns CDR1 MNHEY and CDR2 SMNVEV (reference sequence). The CDR3 is CASRWRRSDGELFF. DNA for the CDR3: TGTGCCAGCAGGTGGAGGAGGTCGGACGGGGAGCTGTTTTTT.

The rearrangement joins TRBV28 to TRBJ1-1, with TRBD1 matching 7 bases. CDR3 length equals 18 residues. The junction had 18 bases not matched to a gene; V was cut back by 3 bases and J by 5 bases. Germline-derived CDR1 and CDR2 are MDHEN and SYDVKM. CDR3 region: CASSFSSYRRRGQTEAFF. In DNA form, the CDR3 reads TGTGCCAGCAGTTTTAGTTCGTATAGGCGGAGGGGGCAAACTGAAGCTTTCTTT.

The chain uses TRBV9 and TRBJ2-1; no reliable D call. This CDR3 has 13 amino acids. Germline V lookup: CDR1 SGDLS, CDR2 YYNGEE. Deletions cut 0 bases from V and 3 bases from J, with 4 bases between. This CDR3 reads CASSVGDYNEQFF. The CDR3 coding sequence is TGTGCCAGCAGCGTAGGGGACTACAATGAGCAGTTCTTC.

The chain combines TRBV18 with TRBJ2-1; D is uncertain. This CDR3 spans 16 amino acids. In germline, CDR1 is KGHSH, CDR2 LQKENI. V lost 3 bases to trimming and J lost 8 bases, with 20 bases between them. CDR3 protein: CASSPPSGVPADEQFF. The CDR3 DNA reads as TGTGCCAGCTCACCTCCCTCAGGCGTCCCGGCGGATGAGCAGTTCTTC. The variable domain in full, completed from reference TRBV18 and TRBJ2-1, reads NAGVMQNPRHLVRRRGQEARLRCSPMKGHSHVYWYRQLPEEGLKFMVYLQKENIIDESGMPKERFSAEFPKEGPSILRIQQVVRGDSAAYFCASSPPSGVPADEQFFGPGTRLTVL.

J is TRBJ1-3 and V is TRBV19; D ambiguous. CDR3 length: 14 amino acids. V lost 5 bases and J lost 0, with 8 bases in between. CDR1 is LNHDA and CDR2 is SQIVND in the germline V gene (reference sequence). The DNA of the CDR3 is TGTGCCAGTAGTTTTCTCTCCTCTGGAAACACCATATATTTT. Its translation is CASSFLSSGNTIYF.

This sequence joins TRBV7-9 and TRBJ1-5, with 7 bases fitting TRBD1. With V trimmed by 1 base and J by 11 bases, 5 bases remained unmatched. CDR1 is SEHNR, CDR2 FQNEAQ, per germline (reference sequence). The CDR3 length is 13 residues. CDR3 in amino acids: CASSLGTGMAQHF. As DNA, the CDR3 is TGTGCCAGCAGCTTAGGGACAGGCATGGCCCAGCATTTT.

The chain uses TRBV5-1 and TRBJ1-1; a possible D gene is TRBD1 (6 bases). Trimming cost V 4 bases and J 1 base, with 14 bases left between them. CDR3 length equals 15 residues. Germline loops: CDR1 SGHRS, CDR2 YFSETQ. CDR3: CASSPSGQPNTEAFF. CDR3 nucleotide sequence: TGCGCCAGCAGCCCGTCCGGACAGCCGAACACTGAAGCTTTCTTT.

CDR3 coding DNA: TGTGCCAGCTCACCCTCAAAGGGGGGGGCAGATACGCAGTATTTT. Translating it yields CASSPSKGGADTQYF. The chain has TRBV18 and TRBJ2-3; the D gene is possibly TRBD2 (7 bases). V was clipped by 3 bases and J by 4 bases, with 14 bases between them. The germline CDR1 and CDR2 sequences are KGHSH and LQKENI. The CDR3 has 15 residues.

The chain's CDR3 is CASSQVFSGRGSYEQYF. The CDR3 DNA is TGTGCCAGCAGCCAAGTTTTCTCGGGGCGCGGGTCCTACGAGCAGTACTTC. This chain uses TRBV3-1 (or the pseudogene TRBV3-2) with TRBJ2-7; D is possibly TRBD1 or TRBD2 (5 bases each). Germline loops: CDR1 LGHDT, CDR2 YNNKEL (reference sequence). V lost 1 base and J 1 base, leaving 17 bases between the germline ends. The length of the CDR3 is 17 residues.

The J gene is TRBJ1-2, the V gene TRBV27, with D unresolved. The length of the CDR3 is 14 residues. The germline V and J ends were trimmed by 5 bases and 5 bases, with 15 bases remaining between them. In germline, CDR1 is MNHEY, CDR2 SMNVEV (reference sequence). The CDR3 bases are TGTGCCAGCAGTCTTTACCCGGGTCCTTATGGCTACACCTTC. Translation gives CASSLYPGPYGYTF.

This chain links TRBV7-9 with TRBJ2-1, with D possibly called TRBD1 or TRBD2 (5 bases each). This CDR3 contains 16 residues. V lost 1 base and J lost 4, with 14 bases in between. The V gene's germline CDR1 is SEHNR and CDR2 FQNEAQ (reference sequence). CDR3 coding DNA: TGTGCCAGCAGCTTAGAGAGGGGTACCTTTTACAATGAGCAGTTCTTC. This gives the protein CASSLERGTFYNEQFF. The variable domain in full, with the rest retrieved from reference TRBV7-9 and TRBJ2-1, is DTGVSQNPRHKITKRGQNVTFRCDPISEHNRLYWYRQTLGQGPEFLTYFQNEAQLEKSRLLSDRFSAERPKGSFSTLEIQRTEQGDSAMYLCASSLERGTFYNEQFFGPGTRLTVL.

This chain joins TRBV4-2 and TRBJ2-2, with D possibly being TRBD1 or TRBD2 (5 bases each). V shed 0 bases and J shed 4 bases, with 9 bases lying between them. Germline V CDR1 and CDR2: LGHNA, YNFKEQ. This CDR3 is built from 15 residues. The CDR3 loop reads CASSQERGRTGELFF. For the CDR3, the DNA is TGTGCCAGCAGCCAAGAACGGGGCCGCACCGGGGAGCTGTTTTTT.

The chain joins TRBV6-5 to TRBJ1-1; TRBD1 matches at 7 bases. V lost 0 bases, J lost 3 bases, and 4 bases stayed unmatched. Germline CDR1 MNHEY, CDR2 SVGAGI. This CDR3 spans 15 amino acids. Here the CDR3 DNA reads TGTGCCAGCAGTTACTCGAAGGGGGCTGACACTGAAGCTTTCTTT. Its translation is CASSYSKGADTEAFF.

The rearrangement joins TRBV15 to TRBJ1-1; D is unresolved. Trimming took 2 bases from V and 0 from J, leaving 16 bases between them. The CDR3 is 17 residues long. Germline CDR1 and CDR2: LNHNV and YYDKDF (reference sequence). The CDR3 loop is CATSRLNHRLMNTEAFF. The CDR3 nucleotides are TGTGCCACCAGCAGACTCAACCACAGACTCATGAACACTGAAGCTTTCTTT.

The gene calls are TRBV18 and TRBJ1-2, with TRBD1 as a possible D gene (6 bases). Germline-derived CDR1 and CDR2 are KGHSH and LQKENI. V was trimmed by 3 bases and J by 8 bases, leaving 10 bases between them. This CDR3 is 12 amino acids long. The DNA for the CDR3 is TGTGCCAGCTCACCGGACAGCAGGGGCTACACCTTC. Translation gives CASSPDSRGYTF.

This rearrangement joins TRBV6-5 to TRBJ2-7; weak D call: TRBD1 (6 bases). Germline loops: CDR1 MNHEY, CDR2 SVGAGI. The CDR3 is 14 amino acids. V lost 8 bases to trimming and J lost 2 bases, with 16 bases between them. The CDR3 reads CASAPGHRAYEQYF. The CDR3 bases are TGTGCCAGCGCACCGGGACACCGGGCCTACGAGCAGTACTTC.